This entry describes one TCR beta chain. The source of the sample is a study of CD8 T cells in Susac syndrome. The RNA input was roughly 0.45 to 1 ug, and it was reverse transcribed with random hexamers. The authors amplified TCR beta CDR3 across 54 Vbeta and 13 Jbeta using immunoSEQ multiplex PCR. TCRdb re-analysed the immunoSEQ multiplex PCR reads in MiXCR, keeping a single row per CDR3 protein. The repertoire holds 95,000 to 150,000 distinct CDR3 sequences, with 96% as singletons. Germline V gene sequence: CDR1 SGHRS, CDR2 YFSETQ. The CDR3 consists of 16 residues. V lost 2 bases, J lost 4 bases, and 15 bases lay in between.

V gene TRBV5-1 combines with J gene TRBJ1-4, with D possibly TRBD1 on 6 matching bases. The TCR originated in a human donor with Susac syndrome. The sample was CD4+ T cells from PBMCs. CDR3 bases: TGCGCCAGCAGCTTAACCACAGGGTTGGGTAATGAAAAACTGTTTTTT. Amino acid sequence: CASSLTTGLGNEKLFF.